A single T cell receptor beta chain is shown here with its context. Produced via immunoSEQ multiplex PCR; TCRdb's table is partial and in-frame only. The sample comprises some 100,000 clones, approximately 91% of which are singletons, and about 3.1% rests with the top ten. The sample is drawn from a study of T cell changes during pregnancy in multiple sclerosis. CDR1 is SGHDN and CDR2 is FVKESK in the germline V gene. The CDR3 loop spans 16 amino acids. V lost 6 bases and J lost 4; bases outside the gene matches: 11. The sequence came from a female donor with multiple sclerosis, enrolled in a pregnancy study. This sample comprised peripheral blood, obtained in the second trimester of pregnancy. The chain is built from TRBV14 and TRBJ2-1; 8 bases agree with TRBD2. CDR3 region: CASSQTGTRDYNEQFF. The CDR3 nucleotides read TGTGCCAGCAGTCAAACCGGGACTAGAGATTACAATGAGCAGTTCTTC.